This T cell receptor beta chain emerged from a study of blood T cell repertoires in COVID-19 (dated by TCRdb to the early 2020s). For context, the study as a whole: The collaborator samples originated in the United States, Italy and Spain and spanned the acute and convalescent phases of COVID-19. The prospective study material was composed of cDNA or gDNA derived from T cells, B-cell-depleted T cells, or PBMCs. The repertoires were released in a freely available public database intended as a resource for research on the immune response to SARS-CoV-2. A de-identified subject ID, COVID-19 status, age in years and sex were almost always included in the sample metadata. Subjects who had been exposed to COVID-19, were actively infected with it, or had recovered from it provided the deeply sampled blood TCRbeta repertoires that made up the dataset. Samples were obtained from the ongoing ImmuneRACE study (first 160 participants) and from some 1,300 subjects provided by 6 global collaborators. Where HLA class I and class II types were available, the types were taken from metadata supplied by the sample provider, not from assay-based typing. Overall study results and their limits: Clinical and demographic metadata were provided uncurated, with the amount varying by source and participant.

Enrolling through a virtual design, the prospective study's participants ranged in age from roughly 18 to 95 years and lived across about two dozen United States geographic areas. In the prospective study, cohorts were assigned on the basis of participant-reported clinical history obtained from a screening survey and a study questionnaire. In the prospective study, mobile phlebotomists collected whole blood, serum and a nasopharyngeal or oropharyngeal swab from each participant. Prospective study participants could optionally give additional blood draws and questionnaires over an approximately two-month period. Blood samples from the prospective study were shipped frozen or at room temperature prior to DNA extraction. A single count supports this clone. Its antigen is unknown. Within one base of it there is no much larger clone, and no base qualities were kept. TCRbeta CDR3 regions were amplified from genomic DNA by means of the immunoSEQ Assay, a bias-controlled multiplex PCR. As for the authors' bioinformatics: Within the assay, amplification of reference gene primers was used to estimate how many nucleated cells each sample contained. To quantify the absolute abundance of each unique TCRbeta CDR3 rearrangement, sequence reads were collapsed and filtered. For each sample, productive Simpson clonality was calculated as the square root of Simpson's diversity index over productive rearrangements. TCRdb's version of the immuneACCESS table is confined to in-frame rearrangements and falls short of the full clone set. An unresolved V gene accounts for under half of the shortfall where checked; the remainder is of unknown origin. That table is the source of V, J and clone size, and D and trimming were worked out from the DNA. The sample includes 200,000 to 250,000 clones, with 87% observed a single time. Just over 2.5% of the sample goes to the ten largest clones.

Trimming takes 2 bases off V and 0 bases off J; junction bases not matched to a gene: 5. CDR1 and CDR2, looked up from the germline V gene (reference sequence), are GTSNPN and SVGIG. The CDR3 sequence holds 15 residues, the cysteine and phenylalanine included. The CDR3 DNA has 45 bases and is translated from base 1. This sequence originates from a woman aged 25 to 39 with acute COVID-19. Sequencing input: PBMCs or T cells enriched from blood (not recorded which). The chain links TRBV30 with TRBJ1-1, and 8 junctional nucleotides match TRBD1. This receptor has the CDR3 CAWSRTGNLNTEAFF. Here is the DNA: TGTGCCTGGAGTCGGACAGGGAACCTGAACACTGAAGCTTTCTTT.